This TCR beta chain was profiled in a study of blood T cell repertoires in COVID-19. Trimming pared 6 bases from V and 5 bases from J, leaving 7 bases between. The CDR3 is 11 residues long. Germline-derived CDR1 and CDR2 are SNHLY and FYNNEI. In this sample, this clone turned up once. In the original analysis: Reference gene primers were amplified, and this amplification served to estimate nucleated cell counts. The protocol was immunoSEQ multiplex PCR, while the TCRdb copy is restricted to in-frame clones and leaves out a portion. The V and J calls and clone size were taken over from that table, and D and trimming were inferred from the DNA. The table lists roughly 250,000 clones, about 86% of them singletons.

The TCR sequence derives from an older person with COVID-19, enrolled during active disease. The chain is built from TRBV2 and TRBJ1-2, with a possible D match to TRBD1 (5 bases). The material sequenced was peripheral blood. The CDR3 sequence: CASRKGYGYTF. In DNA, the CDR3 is TGTGCCAGCAGGAAGGGGTATGGCTACACCTTC.